Shown below are 8 T cell receptor beta chains from a single sample sequenced in a study of beta chain features in type 1 diabetes. Study observations and caveats: Moderate but significant shortening of TCRB CDR3s was recorded in all four CD4+ subsets from Type 1 diabetes patients.

For these TCRs, the target antigens are not known. Investigators reverse transcribed all isolated RNA, so they sequenced expressed TCRB transcripts. Assay: immunoSEQ multiplex PCR; the TCRdb copy retains only in-frame clones and omits some. Found here are some 370,000 clones, roughly a tenth of them singletons; the top ten hold over 0.45%. The material sequenced was central memory CD4+ T cells from blood. The receptors shown here come from a man between 25 and 39 years old with type 1 diabetes.

This clone was seen repeatedly, ten times or more. The chain joins TRBV7-2 to TRBJ1-1; D may be TRBD1 (5 bases). The CDR3 length is 13 residues. Germline V lookup: CDR1 SGHTA, CDR2 FQGNSA. V was trimmed by 0 bases and J by 8 bases, leaving 10 bases between them. The chain's CDR3 is CASSLAGAPEAFF. The CDR3 DNA is TGTGCCAGCAGCTTAGCCGGGGCTCCAGAAGCTTTCTTT.

This chain joins TRBV19 and TRBJ2-3; D is uncertain. The V end lost 5 bases, the J end lost 0 bases, and 9 bases lay between the germline ends. Germline V gene lookup returns CDR1 LNHDA and CDR2 SQIVND (reference sequence). The CDR3 is 14 residues long. CDR3 region: CASSPQFSTDTQYF. The CDR3 nucleotides are TGTGCCAGTAGTCCTCAGTTTAGCACAGATACGCAGTATTTT.

The chain has TRBV11-1 and TRBJ1-6, with D tentatively TRBD1 (6 bases). Between the trimmed V and J ends, which lost 5 bases and 8 bases, there was a span of 13 bases. Per the germline V gene, CDR1 is SGHAT and CDR2 is FQDESV (reference sequence). The CDR3 spans 14 residues. CDR3 coding DNA: TGTGCCAGCAGCGTACAGGGCGTCTATTCACCCCTCCACTTT. This encodes CASSVQGVYSPLHF.

This clone turned up a few times. The chain is built from TRBV7-9 and TRBJ2-1; tentative D call: TRBD2 (5 bases). The germline V and J ends were trimmed by 5 bases and 0 bases, with 11 bases remaining between them. The CDR3 loop spans 15 amino acids. Germline-derived CDR1 and CDR2 are SEHNR and FQNEAQ (reference sequence). The CDR3 loop reads CASSTGLSSYNEQFF. The CDR3 coding sequence is TGTGCCAGCAGCACCGGACTCAGCTCCTACAATGAGCAGTTCTTC.

In DNA, the CDR3 is TGTGCCAGCAGCTTGAGCGCCGGCGGGGCCAACGTCCTGACTTTC. It encodes CASSLSAGGANVLTF. J is TRBJ2-6 and V is TRBV28; D unclear. The ends were cut back, 6 bases at V and 4 bases at J, with 13 bases in the middle. The germline gives CDR1 MDHEN, CDR2 SYDVKM. The CDR3 runs to 15 residues.

J is TRBJ2-7 and V is TRBV6-5, with no clear D. Between the trimmed V and J ends, which lost 2 bases and 0 bases, there was a span of 5 bases. The CDR3 runs 13 residues. Germline-derived CDR1 and CDR2 are MNHEY and SVGAGI. Here the CDR3 DNA reads TGTGCCAGCAGTTACGGGGTCTCCTACGAGCAGTACTTC. Translating gives CASSYGVSYEQYF.

This clone was recorded a few times. The chain joins TRBV29-1 to TRBJ2-1; D possibly corresponds to TRBD2 (6 bases). In germline, CDR1 is SQVTM, CDR2 ANQGSEA. Trimming removed 7 bases at V and 4 bases at J, with 20 bases between. This CDR3 region has 15 residues. CDR3 sequence (DNA): TGCAGCGCAGTCGGGTTTGGCGGGGCTTACAATGAGCAGTTCTTC. Encoded protein: CSAVGFGGAYNEQFF.

There are a few counts of this clone. This same CDR3 is encoded by further DNA sequences in the sample. J is TRBJ2-7 and V is TRBV28; D possibly corresponds to TRBD1 (7 bases). V lost 2 bases to trimming and J lost 6 bases, with 14 bases between them. Germline V gene lookup returns CDR1 MDHEN and CDR2 SYDVKM. The CDR3 totals 14 residues. CDR3 residues: CASSLGGQGGEQYF. CDR3 sequence (DNA): TGTGCCAGCAGTTTAGGGGGGCAGGGGGGCGAGCAGTACTTC.